This TCR beta chain was profiled in a study of blood T cell repertoires in COVID-19. Background on the study: Acute and convalescent COVID-19 specimens originated in the United States, Italy and Spain. T cells, B-cell-depleted T cells, or PBMCs provided the cDNA or gDNA that served as material.

The assay was immunoSEQ multiplex PCR, and TCRdb's table has in-frame clones only and misses some. The table lists about 250,000 clones, under 90% of them singletons, with approximately 4.3% in the top ten. This CDR3 contains 15 residues. The germline gives CDR1 LGHDT, CDR2 YNNKEL (reference sequence). Trimming removed 4 bases from V and 2 bases from J, with 14 bases in between. The source material was PBMCs or T cells enriched from blood (not recorded which). The chain employs TRBV3-1 (or the pseudogene TRBV3-2) and TRBJ1-2; D may be TRBD1 (6 bases). The TCR originated in a woman aged 30 to 39 with acute COVID-19. This chain's CDR3 is CASSLRQEINYGYTF. CDR3 nucleotides: TGTGCCAGCAGCCTAAGACAGGAGATAAACTATGGCTACACCTTC.